This T cell receptor (beta chain) was captured by sequencing in a study of cytomegalovirus exposure and HLA in healthy donors. The ends were cut back, 5 bases at V and 3 bases at J, with 14 bases in the middle. The length of the CDR3 is 15 residues. From germline, CDR1 is MNHNS and CDR2 SASEGT. Primers: 60 Vbeta forward and 13 Jbeta reverse. The data were produced by immunoSEQ multiplex PCR, yet TCRdb's version contains in-frame clones alone and is incomplete. This table holds about 170,000 clones. V usage is TRBV6-1 and J usage is TRBJ2-4; D is possibly TRBD1 (6 bases). This clonotype was obtained from a woman aged 18-35 years in good health and CMV-seropositive. Sequencing was performed on PBMCs. The CDR3 sequence: CASSRSGALKNIQYF. In DNA form, the CDR3 reads TGTGCCAGCAGTAGGTCAGGGGCCCTCAAAAACATTCAGTACTTC.